This TCR beta chain was sequenced for a study of shared clonotypes between healthy human individuals. Trimming shortened V by 2 bases and J by 8 bases, and 15 bases separated the two germline ends. The CDR3 covers 14 residues. Germline lookup yields CDR1 KGHSH and CDR2 LQKENI. Profiled with immunoSEQ multiplex PCR; TCRdb holds only in-frame clones, not every one. In the table there are about 660,000 clones, approximately 79% of which are singletons. V gene TRBV18 combines with J gene TRBJ1-1; D call uncertain. This sequence originates from a woman in her thirties in good health. The material sequenced was memory CD4+ T cells sorted from blood. Subset reported: CD45RA-negative fraction. In DNA, the CDR3 is TGTGCCAGCTCACCAACGACGGAGGCGGCCGAAGCTTTCTTT. Translating gives CASSPTTEAAEAFF. Based on the CDR3 plus reference TRBV18 and TRBJ1-1, the full variable domain is NAGVMQNPRHLVRRRGQEARLRCSPMKGHSHVYWYRQLPEEGLKFMVYLQKENIIDESGMPKERFSAEFPKEGPSILRIQQVVRGDSAAYFCASSPTTEAAEAFFGQGTRLTVV.